The 3 T cell receptor beta chains in this list originate from one sample, sequenced in a study of cytomegalovirus exposure and HLA in healthy donors. PCR amplification relied on 60 Vbeta primers (plus 13 Jbeta primers). Generated by immunoSEQ multiplex PCR, the TCRdb table keeps only in-frame clones and is missing some. Here the sample spans roughly 110,000 clones, 60% to 80% being singletons. The sequenced sample consisted of PBMCs. The receptors were gathered from a boy aged 5-17 years in good health and CMV-seronegative.

V usage is TRBV2 and J usage is TRBJ2-7; TRBD1 matches 7 bases. V was clipped by 7 bases and J by 3 bases; unmatched bases: 3. Germline V CDR1 and CDR2: SNHLY, FYNNEI. The CDR3 spans 12 residues. CDR3: CASKGQNYEQYF. Written as DNA, the CDR3 is TGTGCCAGCAAGGGACAGAACTACGAGCAGTACTTC.

This clone occurred once. The chain recombines TRBV6-5 with TRBJ2-7, with TRBD1 matching over 7 bases. Looked up from germline, CDR1 is MNHEY and CDR2 is SVGAGI. Germline trimming cut 5 bases from V and 6 bases from J; bases unmatched to any gene: 10. There are 14 residues in the CDR3. This CDR3 reads CASSRRQGRREQYF. The CDR3 region has the DNA TGTGCCAGCAGTCGACGACAGGGCCGACGCGAGCAGTACTTC.

The chain has TRBV5-1 and TRBJ1-1, with D possibly matching TRBD1 (6 bases). The CDR3 has 14 residues. The germline CDR1 and CDR2 sequences are SGHRS and YFSETQ. The germline V and J ends were trimmed by 2 bases and 3 bases, with 11 bases remaining between them. CDR3 residues: CASSFGGPDTEAFF. DNA of the CDR3: TGCGCCAGCAGCTTCGGGGGGCCTGACACTGAAGCTTTCTTT.